This T cell receptor (beta chain) was sequenced in a study of cytomegalovirus exposure and HLA in healthy donors. The PCR used 60 Vbeta and 13 Jbeta primers. Sequenced by immunoSEQ multiplex PCR; TCRdb stores in-frame clones only, minus some. The profile shows approximately 130,000 clones, approximately 8.9% of them singletons. CDR3 length equals 16 residues. The germline V gene encodes CDR1 SGHNT and CDR2 YYREEE (reference sequence). J was trimmed by 6 bases and V by 4 bases; bases with no gene match: 8. Remarks on this clone: As yet, its antigen is unknown.

Regarding the study as a whole: Later analysis identified around 15,000 TCR beta sequences associated with HLA alleles, using a false discovery rate threshold of 0.05. Some TCR beta chains (approximately 180 of them) were listed as cytomegalovirus-associated.

The receptor's source is a woman between 40 and 50 years old in good health and CMV-seropositive. The sample comprised PBMCs. The V and J genes are TRBV5-4 and TRBJ2-3, with 13 bases identical to TRBD2. CDR3 in amino acids: CASSRTSGGFVDTQYF. The CDR3 bases are TGTGCCAGCAGCAGGACTAGCGGGGGTTTTGTGGATACGCAGTATTTT.